This T cell receptor (beta chain) appears in the sequencing data of a study of blood T cell repertoires in COVID-19. Study-level background: Donors in the United States, Italy and Spain gave samples during acute or convalescent COVID-19. From T cells, B-cell-depleted T cells, or PBMCs came the material, which was cDNA or gDNA.

The V gene's germline CDR1 is SGHTS and CDR2 YDEGEE. The CDR3 length is 14 residues. Trimming pared 0 bases from V and 8 bases from J, leaving 14 bases between. Per the study methods: For nucleated cells, counts were estimated from reference gene primer amplification. Profiled with immunoSEQ multiplex PCR; TCRdb holds only in-frame clones, not every one. That table is the source of V, J and clone size, and D and trimming were worked out from the DNA. This table holds a few hundred thousand clones, 70% to 90% found once. Sequenced material: peripheral blood. The chain carries TRBV5-8 and TRBJ2-5, with D maybe TRBD2 (6 bases). This receptor was taken from a woman aged 25-40 years who had recovered from COVID-19. The CDR3 DNA is TGTGCCAGCAGCTTGGAGGGCGGGGCCGTAACCCAGTACTTC. This translates into CASSLEGGAVTQYF.